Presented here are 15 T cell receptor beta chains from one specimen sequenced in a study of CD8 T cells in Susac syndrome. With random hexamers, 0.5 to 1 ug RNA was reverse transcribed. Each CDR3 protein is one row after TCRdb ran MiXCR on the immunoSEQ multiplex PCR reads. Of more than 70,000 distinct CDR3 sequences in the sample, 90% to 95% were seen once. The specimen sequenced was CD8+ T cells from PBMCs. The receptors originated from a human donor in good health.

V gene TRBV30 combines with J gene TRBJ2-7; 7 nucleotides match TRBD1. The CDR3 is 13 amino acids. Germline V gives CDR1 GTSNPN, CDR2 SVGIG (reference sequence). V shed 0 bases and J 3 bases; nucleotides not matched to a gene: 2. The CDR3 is CAWSVAGGYEQYF. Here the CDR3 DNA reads TGTGCCTGGAGTGTAGCAGGGGGCTACGAGCAGTACTTC.

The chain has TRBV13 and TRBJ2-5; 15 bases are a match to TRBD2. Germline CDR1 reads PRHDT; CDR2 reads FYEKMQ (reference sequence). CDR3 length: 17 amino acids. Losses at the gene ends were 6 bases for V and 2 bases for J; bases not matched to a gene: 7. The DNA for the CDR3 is TGTGCCAGCAGACCCGGGACTAGCGGGGGGCCACAAGAGACCCAGTACTTC. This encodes CASRPGTSGGPQETQYF. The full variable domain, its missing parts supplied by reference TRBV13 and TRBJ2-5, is AAGVIQSPRHLIKEKRETATLKCYPIPRHDTVYWYQQGPGQDPQFLISFYEKMQSDKGSIPDRFSAQQFSDYHSELNMSSLELGDSALYFCASRPGTSGGPQETQYFGPGTRLLVL.

CDR3 sequence: CATSSGRDQPQHF. The CDR3 DNA follows: TGTGCCACCAGCTCTGGACGAGATCAGCCCCAGCATTTT. The chain is built from TRBV15 and TRBJ1-5; D is unclear. CDR3 length: 13 amino acids. Germline CDR1 reads LNHNV; CDR2 reads YYDKDF (reference sequence). V lost 5 bases to trimming and J lost 5 bases, with 10 bases between them. Filled out from reference TRBV15 and TRBJ1-5, the complete variable domain reads DAMVIQNPRYQVTQFGKPVTLSCSQTLNHNVMYWYQQKSSQAPKLLFHYYDKDFNNEADTPDNFQSRRPNTSFCFLDIRSPGLGDTAMYLCATSSGRDQPQHFGDGTRLSIL.

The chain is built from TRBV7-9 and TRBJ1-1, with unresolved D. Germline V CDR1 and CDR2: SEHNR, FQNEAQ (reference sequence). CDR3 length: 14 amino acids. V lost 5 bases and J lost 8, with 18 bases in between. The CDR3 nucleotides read TGTGCCAGCAGCCCTAATGTGCAATCACCCGAAGCTTTCTTT. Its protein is CASSPNVQSPEAFF.

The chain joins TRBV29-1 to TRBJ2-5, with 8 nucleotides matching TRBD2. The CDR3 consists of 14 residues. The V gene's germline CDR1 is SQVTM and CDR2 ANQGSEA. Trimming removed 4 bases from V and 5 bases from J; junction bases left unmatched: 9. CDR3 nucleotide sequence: TGCAGCGTTGCCCCGGGGGGGCCGTCGGAGACCCAGTACTTC. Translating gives CSVAPGGPSETQYF.

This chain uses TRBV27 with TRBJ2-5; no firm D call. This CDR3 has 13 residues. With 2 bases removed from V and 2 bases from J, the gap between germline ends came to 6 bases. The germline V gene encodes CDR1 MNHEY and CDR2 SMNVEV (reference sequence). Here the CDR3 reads CASSLAEQETQYF. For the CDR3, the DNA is TGTGCCAGCAGTTTAGCAGAGCAAGAGACCCAGTACTTC.

The CDR3 DNA sequence: TGTGCCAGCAGCTATTACAGGGGGCAGCCCCAGCATTTT. Translation gives CASSYYRGQPQHF. V usage is TRBV6-5 and J usage is TRBJ1-5; the match to TRBD1 covers 8 bases. This CDR3 has 13 residues. Looked up from germline, CDR1 is MNHEY and CDR2 is SVGAGI. V dropped 6 bases and J dropped 7; count of bases not matched to a gene: 5.

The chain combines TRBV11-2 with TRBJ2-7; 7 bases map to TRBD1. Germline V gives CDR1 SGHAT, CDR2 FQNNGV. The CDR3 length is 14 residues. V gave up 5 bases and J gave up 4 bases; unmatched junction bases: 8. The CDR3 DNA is TGTGCCAGCAGCCAACGACAGGGATTTTACGAGCAGTACTTC. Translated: CASSQRQGFYEQYF.

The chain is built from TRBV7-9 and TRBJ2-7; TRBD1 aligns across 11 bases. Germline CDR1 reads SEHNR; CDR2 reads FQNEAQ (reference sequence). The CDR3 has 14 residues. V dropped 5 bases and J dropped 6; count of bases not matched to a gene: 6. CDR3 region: CASSPAGTGGEQYF. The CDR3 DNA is TGTGCCAGCAGCCCTGCCGGGACAGGGGGCGAGCAGTACTTC.

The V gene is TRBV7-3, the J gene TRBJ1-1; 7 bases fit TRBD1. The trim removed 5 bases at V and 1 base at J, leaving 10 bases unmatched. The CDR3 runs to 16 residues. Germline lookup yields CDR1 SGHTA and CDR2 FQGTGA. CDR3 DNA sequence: TGTGCCAGCAGCCCAGGCCGGACAGGATGGAACACTGAAGCTTTCTTT. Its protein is CASSPGRTGWNTEAFF.

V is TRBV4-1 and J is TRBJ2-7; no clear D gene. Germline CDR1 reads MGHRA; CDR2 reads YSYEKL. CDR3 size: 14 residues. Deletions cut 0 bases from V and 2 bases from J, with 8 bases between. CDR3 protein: CASSQDYGPYEQYF. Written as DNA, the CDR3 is TGCGCCAGCAGCCAAGATTACGGCCCCTACGAGCAGTACTTC.

Written as DNA, the CDR3 is TGTGCCAGCAGCCCCCCAACGGGGGAAAAGAACACCGGGGAGCTGTTTTTT. Residues: CASSPPTGEKNTGELFF. This chain connects TRBV7-9 to TRBJ2-2; tentatively, D is TRBD2 (6 bases). Between the trimmed V and J ends, which lost 5 bases and 1 base, there was a span of 17 bases. In germline, CDR1 is SEHNR, CDR2 FQNEAQ (reference sequence). The CDR3 extends over 17 amino acids. The whole variable domain, remainder taken from reference TRBV7-9 and TRBJ2-2, is DTGVSQNPRHKITKRGQNVTFRCDPISEHNRLYWYRQTLGQGPEFLTYFQNEAQLEKSRLLSDRFSAERPKGSFSTLEIQRTEQGDSAMYLCASSPPTGEKNTGELFFGEGSRLTVL.

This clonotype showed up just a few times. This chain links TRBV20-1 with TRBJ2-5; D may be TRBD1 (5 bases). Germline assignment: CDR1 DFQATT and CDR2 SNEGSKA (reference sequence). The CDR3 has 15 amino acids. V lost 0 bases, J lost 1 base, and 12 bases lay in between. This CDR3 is CSARDISDSQETQYF. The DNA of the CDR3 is TGCAGTGCTAGAGATATATCCGACAGCCAAGAGACCCAGTACTTC.

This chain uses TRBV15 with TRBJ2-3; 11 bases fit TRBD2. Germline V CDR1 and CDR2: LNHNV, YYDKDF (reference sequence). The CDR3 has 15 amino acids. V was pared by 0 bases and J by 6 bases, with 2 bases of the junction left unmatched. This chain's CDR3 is CATSRDSGGADTQYF. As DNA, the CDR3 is TGTGCCACCAGCAGAGATAGCGGGGGGGCCGATACGCAGTATTTT.

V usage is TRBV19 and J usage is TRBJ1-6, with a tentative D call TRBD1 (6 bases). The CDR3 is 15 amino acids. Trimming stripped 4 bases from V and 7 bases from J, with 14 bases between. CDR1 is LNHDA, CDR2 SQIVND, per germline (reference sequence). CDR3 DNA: TGTGCCAGTAGTACAATGGGGGCTCGGAATTCACCCCTCCACTTT. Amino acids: CASSTMGARNSPLHF.